One sample yielded the 11 T cell receptor beta chains listed below, sequenced in a study of blood T cell repertoires in COVID-19. Repertoires were generated with immunoSEQ multiplex PCR, while TCRdb's copy carries only in-frame clones and drops some. The data show some 380,000 clones, approximately 77% seen once. Sequencing was performed on peripheral blood. The source is a human donor with acute or convalescent COVID-19. The donor label of this sample is uncertain.

J is TRBJ1-5 and V is TRBV28; D ambiguous. The germline V and J ends were trimmed by 5 bases and 2 bases, with 10 bases remaining between them. Germline CDR1 reads MDHEN; CDR2 reads SYDVKM. The length of the CDR3 is 14 residues. The CDR3 DNA is TGTGCCAGCAGTCTCGCCGCGGGCAATCAGCCCCAGCATTTT. This translates into CASSLAAGNQPQHF.

V is TRBV12-3 or TRBV12-4 and J is TRBJ2-2; D is uncertain. The CDR3 runs to 11 residues. The ends were cut back, 6 bases at V and 9 bases at J, with 8 bases in the middle. CDR3: CASRHQWELFF. In nucleotides, the CDR3 is TGTGCCAGCAGGCACCAGTGGGAGCTGTTTTTT.

J is TRBJ1-2 and V is TRBV5-6; D is uncertain. V was trimmed by 0 bases and J by 3 bases, leaving 6 bases between them. Germline V gene lookup returns CDR1 SGHDT and CDR2 YYEEEE. This CDR3 spans 13 amino acids. The CDR3 reads CASSLDRHYGYTF. CDR3 nucleotide sequence: TGTGCCAGCAGCTTGGACAGACACTATGGCTACACCTTC.

This chain joins TRBV6-6 and TRBJ1-2; TRBD1 matches at 10 bases. The germline V gene has CDR1 MNHNY and CDR2 SVGAGI (reference sequence). CDR3 length: 13 amino acids. J was trimmed by 4 bases and V by 7 bases; bases with no gene match: 3. The CDR3 loop is CASKDRGSYGYTF. CDR3 nucleotide sequence: TGTGCCAGCAAGGACAGGGGGAGCTATGGCTACACCTTC.

This clone has only a few counts. The V call is TRBV7-9, the J call TRBJ1-5, with D unclear. The germline V and J ends were trimmed by 8 bases and 6 bases, with 14 bases remaining between them. The CDR3 consists of 13 residues. Germline-derived CDR1 and CDR2 are SEHNR and FQNEAQ (reference sequence). The CDR3 here is CASGTSEGQPQHF. DNA for the CDR3: TGTGCCAGCGGTACATCGGAGGGTCAGCCCCAGCATTTT.

V is TRBV27 and J is TRBJ1-2; 9 bases fit TRBD1. Looked up from germline, CDR1 is MNHEY and CDR2 is SMNVEV (reference sequence). Unmatched junction bases numbered 4, after V lost 2 bases and J lost 6 bases. The CDR3 contains 14 residues. CDR3 in DNA: TGTGCCAGCAGTTTAAGGGGACAGGGTGATGGCTACACCTTC. It translates to CASSLRGQGDGYTF.

The chain employs TRBV3-1 (or the pseudogene TRBV3-2) and TRBJ2-2; TRBD2 agrees at 7 bases. From germline, CDR1 is LGHDT and CDR2 YNNKEL (reference sequence). The CDR3 consists of 16 residues. After removal of 0 bases from V and 4 bases from J, the junction contained 5 bases not matched to a gene. The CDR3 here is CASSQDPAGLTGELFF. DNA of the CDR3: TGTGCCAGCAGCCAAGATCCAGCGGGACTCACCGGGGAGCTGTTTTTT.

The V gene is TRBV4-2, the J gene TRBJ2-3; 7 nucleotides align to TRBD1. Trimming removed 0 bases from V and 4 bases from J; junction bases left unmatched: 10. From germline, CDR1 is LGHNA and CDR2 YNFKEQ. The CDR3 loop spans 17 amino acids. CDR3 DNA sequence: TGTGCCAGCAGCCAAGATATAGGGACAGTGCCGCCAGATACGCAGTATTTT. Translated: CASSQDIGTVPPDTQYF.

The V call is TRBV5-1, the J call TRBJ2-3; a weak D match, TRBD2 (7 bases). The CDR3 is 14 residues long. V was clipped by 1 base and J by 6 bases, with 12 bases between them. Germline CDR1 reads SGHRS; CDR2 reads YFSETQ. The CDR3 DNA sequence: TGCGCCAGCAGCTTGTCGGCGGGGGCCGATACGCAGTATTTT. It encodes CASSLSAGADTQYF.

The rearrangement uses TRBV28 and TRBJ1-1, with D possibly matching TRBD1 (6 bases). Trimming shortened V by 4 bases and J by 4 bases, and 13 bases separated the two germline ends. Germline V gives CDR1 MDHEN, CDR2 SYDVKM. CDR3 size: 14 residues. This CDR3 is CASSSAGRGTEAFF. The CDR3 region has the DNA TGTGCCAGCAGTTCCGCCGGCAGGGGCACTGAAGCTTTCTTT. Combining the CDR3 with reference TRBV28 and TRBJ1-1 gives the whole variable domain DVKVTQSSRYLVKRTGEKVFLECVQDMDHENMFWYRQDPGLGLRLIYFSYDVKMKEKGDIPEGYSVSREKKERFSLILESASTNQTSMYLCASSSAGRGTEAFFGQGTRLTVV.

About this clone itself: Different DNA sequences within this sample yield the same CDR3. The rearrangement links TRBV2 to TRBJ2-6, with 8 bases identical to TRBD1. Germline CDR1 reads SNHLY; CDR2 reads FYNNEI. V lost 5 bases, J lost 2 bases, and 2 bases stayed unmatched. The length of the CDR3 is 15 residues. DNA for the CDR3: TGTGCCAGCAGTTTGACAGGGGCTGGGGCCAACGTCCTGACTTTC. Amino acid sequence: CASSLTGAGANVLTF. Supplemented by reference TRBV2 and TRBJ2-6, the full variable domain reads EPEVTQTPSHQVTQMGQEVILRCVPISNHLYFYWYRQILGQKVEFLVSFYNNEISEKSEIFDDQFSVERPDGSNFTLKIRSTKLEDSAMYFCASSLTGAGANVLTFGAGSRLTVL.